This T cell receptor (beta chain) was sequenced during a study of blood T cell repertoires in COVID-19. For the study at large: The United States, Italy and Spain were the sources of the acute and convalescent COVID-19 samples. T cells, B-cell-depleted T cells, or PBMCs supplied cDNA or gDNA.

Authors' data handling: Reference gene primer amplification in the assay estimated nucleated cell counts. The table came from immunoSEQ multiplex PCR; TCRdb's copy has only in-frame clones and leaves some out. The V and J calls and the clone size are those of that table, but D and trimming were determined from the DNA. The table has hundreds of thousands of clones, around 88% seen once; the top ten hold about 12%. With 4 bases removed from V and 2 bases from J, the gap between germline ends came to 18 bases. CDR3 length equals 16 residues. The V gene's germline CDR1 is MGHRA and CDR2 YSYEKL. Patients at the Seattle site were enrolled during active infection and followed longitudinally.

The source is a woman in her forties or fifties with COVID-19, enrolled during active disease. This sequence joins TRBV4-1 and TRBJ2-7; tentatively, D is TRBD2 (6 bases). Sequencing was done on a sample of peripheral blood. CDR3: CASSPKMAGGTYEQYF. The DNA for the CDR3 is TGCGCCAGCAGCCCCAAGATGGCAGGAGGGACCTACGAGCAGTACTTC.